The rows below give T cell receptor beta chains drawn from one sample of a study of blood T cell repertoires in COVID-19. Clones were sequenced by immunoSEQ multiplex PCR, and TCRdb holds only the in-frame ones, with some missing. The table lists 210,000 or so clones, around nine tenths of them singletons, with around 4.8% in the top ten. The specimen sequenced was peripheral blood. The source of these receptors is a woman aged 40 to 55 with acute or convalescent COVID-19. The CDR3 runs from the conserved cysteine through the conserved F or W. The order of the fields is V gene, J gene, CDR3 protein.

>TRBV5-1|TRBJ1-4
CASSLTYQTRDRPEKLFF
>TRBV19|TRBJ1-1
CASSMREVTEAFF
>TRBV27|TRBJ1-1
CASRELGAGGNTEAFF
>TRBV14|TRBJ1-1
CASSHRPGTGILEAFF
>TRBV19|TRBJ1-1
CASSSRGAGNTEAFF
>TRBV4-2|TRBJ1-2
CASSRGQDDYGYTF
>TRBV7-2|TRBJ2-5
CASSSIGGPTGETQYF
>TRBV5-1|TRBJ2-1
CASSLGSRSDEQFF
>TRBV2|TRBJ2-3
CASTPRGTSGASTDTQYF
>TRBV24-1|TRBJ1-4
CATSDTDRETNEKLFF
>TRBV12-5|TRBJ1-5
CASGSSRQGLYTSNQPQHF
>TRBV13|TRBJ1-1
CASSPEVLNTEAFF
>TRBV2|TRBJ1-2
CATMGQGLHYGYTF
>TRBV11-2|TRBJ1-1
CASSRQGNTEAFF
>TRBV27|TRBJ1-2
CASSLFLGPNYGYTF
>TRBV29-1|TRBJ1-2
CSVIDRDRGYGYTF
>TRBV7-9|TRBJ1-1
CASSQQENTEAFF
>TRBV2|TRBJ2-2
CASSDSSTGVNTGELFF
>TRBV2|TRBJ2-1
CASSELLPSYNEQFF
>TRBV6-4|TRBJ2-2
CASRADRWAGELFF
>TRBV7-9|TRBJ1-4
CASSFAGQGGGKLFF
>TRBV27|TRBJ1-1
CASSAGLTNTEAFF
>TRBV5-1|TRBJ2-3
CASSLRARGTDTQYF
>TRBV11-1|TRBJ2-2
CASSLGAAGELFF
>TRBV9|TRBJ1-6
CASSVGKVRGVYRNNSPLHF
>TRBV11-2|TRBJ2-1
CASSFRTRPYNEQFF
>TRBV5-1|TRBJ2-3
CASSESDTQYF
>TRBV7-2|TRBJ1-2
CASIFPGGYGYTF
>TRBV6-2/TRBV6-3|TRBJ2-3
CASSSAPGSGGVDTQYF
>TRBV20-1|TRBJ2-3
CSASILVGSTDTQYF
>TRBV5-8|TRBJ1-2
CASSLAPTADYGYTF
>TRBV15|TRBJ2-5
CATSRDGVRQETQYF
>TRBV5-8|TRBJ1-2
CASSSQGADYGYTF
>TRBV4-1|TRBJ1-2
CASSQEKAGQGARGYTF
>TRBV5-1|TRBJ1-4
CASSPGAGTNEKLFF
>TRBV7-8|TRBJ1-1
CASSLVWWRAGGMNTEAFF
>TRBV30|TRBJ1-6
CAWTPTGGHSPLHF
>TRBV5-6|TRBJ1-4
CASSLGREKLFF
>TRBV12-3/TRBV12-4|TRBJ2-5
CASSLRRGETQYF
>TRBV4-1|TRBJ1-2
CASSQDLITTGRGNYGYTF
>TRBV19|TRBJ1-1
CASSWGLRTEAFF
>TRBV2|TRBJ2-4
CARRDYKNIQYF
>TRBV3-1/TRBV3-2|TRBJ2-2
CASSQLGGYGAGELFF
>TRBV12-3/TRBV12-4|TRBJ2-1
CASSFQAEQFF
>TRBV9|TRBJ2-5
CASSPNRDRGLWAKETQYF
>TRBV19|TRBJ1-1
CATKGYGSGENTEAFF
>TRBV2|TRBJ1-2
CASSETGTGYYTF
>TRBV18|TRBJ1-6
CASSPGAAWRNSPLHF
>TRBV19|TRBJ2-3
CASSRETGGRRDTQYF
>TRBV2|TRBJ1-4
CASSEIGIEGEKLFF
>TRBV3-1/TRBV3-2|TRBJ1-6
CASSQGSGVLVTLHF
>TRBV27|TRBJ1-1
CASSPRATGNTEAFF
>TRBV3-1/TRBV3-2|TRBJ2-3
CASSQGQGIADTQYF